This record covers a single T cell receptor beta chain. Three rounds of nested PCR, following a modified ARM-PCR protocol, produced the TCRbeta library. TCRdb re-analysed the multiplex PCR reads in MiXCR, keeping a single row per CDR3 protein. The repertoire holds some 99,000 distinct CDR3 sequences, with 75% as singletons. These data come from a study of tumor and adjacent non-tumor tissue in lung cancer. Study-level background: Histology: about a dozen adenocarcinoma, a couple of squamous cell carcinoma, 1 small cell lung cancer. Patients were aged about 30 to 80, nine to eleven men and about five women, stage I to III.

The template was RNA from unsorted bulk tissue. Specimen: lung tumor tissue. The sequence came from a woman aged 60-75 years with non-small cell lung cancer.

In nucleotides, the CDR3 is TGTGCCAGCAGCCTTAGACTAGCGGGGGCTTCAGATACCCAGTACTTC. Its protein is CASSLRLAGASDTQYF. This sequence joins TRBV7-8 and TRBJ2-5; 12 bases align to TRBD2. Germline CDR1 reads SGHVS; CDR2 reads FQNEAQ. The CDR3 runs to 16 residues. Losses at the gene ends were 5 bases for V and 8 bases for J; bases not matched to a gene: 12.